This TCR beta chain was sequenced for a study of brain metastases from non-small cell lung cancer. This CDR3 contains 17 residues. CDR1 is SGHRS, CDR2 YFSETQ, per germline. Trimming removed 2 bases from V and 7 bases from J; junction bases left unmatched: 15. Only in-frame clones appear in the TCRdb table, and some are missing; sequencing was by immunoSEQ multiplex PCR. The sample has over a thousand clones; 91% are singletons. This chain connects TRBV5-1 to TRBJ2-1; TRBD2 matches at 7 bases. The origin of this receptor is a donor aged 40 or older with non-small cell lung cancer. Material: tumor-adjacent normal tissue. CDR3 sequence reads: CASSFGPSGPVGNEQFF. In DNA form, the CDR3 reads TGCGCCAGCAGCTTTGGGCCTAGCGGCCCTGTGGGGAATGAGCAGTTCTTC.